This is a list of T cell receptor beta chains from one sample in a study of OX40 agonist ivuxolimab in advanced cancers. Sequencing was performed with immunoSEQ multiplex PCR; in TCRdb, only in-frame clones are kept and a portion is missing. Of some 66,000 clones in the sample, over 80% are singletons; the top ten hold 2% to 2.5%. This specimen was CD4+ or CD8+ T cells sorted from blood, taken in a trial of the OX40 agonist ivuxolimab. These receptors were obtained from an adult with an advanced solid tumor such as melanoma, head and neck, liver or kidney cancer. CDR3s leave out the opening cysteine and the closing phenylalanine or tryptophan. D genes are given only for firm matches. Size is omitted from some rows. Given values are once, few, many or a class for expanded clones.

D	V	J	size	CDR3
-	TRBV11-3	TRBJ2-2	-	ASSGNTGELF
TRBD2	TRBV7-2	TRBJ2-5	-	ASSNSGLAGAETQY
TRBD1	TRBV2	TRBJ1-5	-	ASSKSGQGGQPQH
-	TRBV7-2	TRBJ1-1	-	ASSFDRNAEAF
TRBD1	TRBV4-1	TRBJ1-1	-	ASSQSRTGGNTEAF
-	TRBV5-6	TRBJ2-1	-	ASSSAGAHEQF
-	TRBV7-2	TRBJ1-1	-	ASSLVVESAF
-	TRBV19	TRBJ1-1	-	ASNLRTVNTEAF
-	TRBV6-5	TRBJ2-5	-	ASSPGQTRETQY
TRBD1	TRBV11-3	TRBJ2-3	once	ASSPRTGSDTQY
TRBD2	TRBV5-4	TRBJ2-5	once	ASNEAGGLETQY
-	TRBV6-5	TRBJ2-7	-	ASSYSSGRGGYEQY
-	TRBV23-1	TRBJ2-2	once	ASSVTIRAANTGELF
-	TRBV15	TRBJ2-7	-	ATSRDTLVGEQY
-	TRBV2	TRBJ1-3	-	ASSEGHLYSGNTIY
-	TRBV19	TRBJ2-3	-	ASSIGVSTDTQY
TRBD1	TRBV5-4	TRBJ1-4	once	ASSLEGQGIPKLF
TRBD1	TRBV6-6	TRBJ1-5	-	ASSYRDRDQPQH
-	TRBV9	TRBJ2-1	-	ASSVLGQRTNEQF
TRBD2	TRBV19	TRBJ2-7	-	ASTSIAGEQY
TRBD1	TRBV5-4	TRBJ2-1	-	ASSESTGFNEQF
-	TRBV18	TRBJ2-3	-	ASSPGLRGQSDTQY
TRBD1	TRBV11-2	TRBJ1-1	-	ASSSSDRPSTEAF
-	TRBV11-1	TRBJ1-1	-	ASSFQGANTEAF
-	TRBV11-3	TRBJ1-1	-	ASSLDLIDRRRMNTEAF
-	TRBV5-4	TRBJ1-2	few	ASSLAGRNYGYT
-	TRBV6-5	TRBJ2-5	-	ASSYLGTPRGETQY
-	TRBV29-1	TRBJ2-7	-	SVRLVGSYEQY
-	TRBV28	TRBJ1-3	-	ASSLVSSGNTIY
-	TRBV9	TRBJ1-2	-	ASSERGTSHYGYT
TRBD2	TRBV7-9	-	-	ASSPSGSSDEQY
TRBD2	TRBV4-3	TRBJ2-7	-	ASSQGGGSPYEQY
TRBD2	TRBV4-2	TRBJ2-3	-	ASSQDLSTSSSTDTQY
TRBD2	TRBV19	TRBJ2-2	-	AIFPGTSGSGTGELF
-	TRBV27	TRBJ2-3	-	ASSLQDLTDTQY
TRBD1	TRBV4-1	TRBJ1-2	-	ASSPTGTDTLGGYT
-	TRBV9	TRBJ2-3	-	ASSVVVSDTQY
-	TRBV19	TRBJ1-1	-	ASRGPNTEAF
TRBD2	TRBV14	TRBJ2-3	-	ASSPLILTSGKADTQY
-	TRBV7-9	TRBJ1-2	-	ASSPSADGNYGYT
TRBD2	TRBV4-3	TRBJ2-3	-	ASSQRVAGGPDTQY
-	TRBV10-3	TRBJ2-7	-	AISDSGGTGEQY
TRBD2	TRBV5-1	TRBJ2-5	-	ASESGDLGETQY
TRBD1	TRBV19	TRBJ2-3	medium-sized	ASRQGSTDTQY
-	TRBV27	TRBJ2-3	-	ASRSPMRSDTQY
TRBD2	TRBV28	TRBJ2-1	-	ASSLLLVLAGAVNEQF
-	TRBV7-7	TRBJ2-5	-	ASSRVGVETQY
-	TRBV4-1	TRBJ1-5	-	ASSQDQDQPQH
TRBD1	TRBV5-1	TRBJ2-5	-	ASSLEWTGGWETQY
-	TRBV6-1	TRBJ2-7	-	ASSESLSGGNSYEQY
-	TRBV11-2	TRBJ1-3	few	ASSFYSGNTIY
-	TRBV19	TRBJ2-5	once	ASRAGETQY
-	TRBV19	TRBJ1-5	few	ASIPGSGSNQPQH